This T cell receptor beta chain emerged from a study of blood T cell repertoires in COVID-19. Overall study: Specimens from acute and convalescent COVID-19 originated in the United States, Italy and Spain. Sources were T cells, B-cell-depleted T cells, or PBMCs; the material itself was cDNA or gDNA.

The CDR3 runs to 12 residues. V was clipped by 5 bases and J by 4 bases, with 7 bases between them. The V gene's germline CDR1 is SNHLY and CDR2 FYNNEI. Study processing details: It was from reference gene primer amplification that nucleated cell counts were estimated. This table comes from immunoSEQ multiplex PCR, and its TCRdb copy is limited to in-frame clones, with some not included. The V and J calls and clone size come from that table; D and trimming were worked out from the DNA. The repertoire has around 200,000 clones, just under 90% of them found once; the top ten carry around 0.88%. The source is a woman aged 18 to 35 who had recovered from COVID-19. The sequenced material came from peripheral blood. The V gene is TRBV2, the J gene TRBJ2-3; D unclear. CDR3 loop: CASSPWPDTQYF. CDR3 in DNA: TGTGCCAGCAGTCCCTGGCCAGATACGCAGTATTTT.